The 26 T cell receptor beta chains presented below share a single source sample, sequenced in a study of blood T cell repertoires in COVID-19. The repertoire was sequenced with immunoSEQ multiplex PCR; TCRdb's copy has only in-frame clones and lacks some. The table lists roughly 160,000 clones, approximately 85% of them singletons. Sequenced sample: peripheral blood. The receptors stem from a man older than 75 with COVID-19, enrolled during active disease.

This clone has just a few counts. The chain has TRBV5-1 and TRBJ1-1, with 8 nucleotides matching TRBD1. The length of the CDR3 is 15 residues. J lost 4 bases, V lost 4 bases, and 9 bases had no gene match. In germline, CDR1 is SGHRS, CDR2 YFSETQ. The CDR3 sequence: CASSPLDRVSTEAFF. In DNA, the CDR3 is TGCGCCAGCAGCCCTTTGGACAGGGTCTCCACTGAAGCTTTCTTT.

V usage is TRBV6-2 or TRBV6-3 and J usage is TRBJ2-1, with D perhaps matching TRBD1 (5 bases). The CDR3 has 14 residues. Looked up from germline, CDR1 is MNHEY and CDR2 is SVGEGT. Trimming pared 2 bases from V and 4 bases from J, leaving 9 bases between. CDR3 bases: TGTGCCAGCAGTTACCGTGGACATTACAATGAGCAGTTCTTC. Residues: CASSYRGHYNEQFF.

The chain employs TRBV7-2 and TRBJ2-7; D ambiguous. CDR3 size: 13 residues. Germline values: CDR1 SGHTA, CDR2 FQGNSA. Trimming removed 5 bases at V and 0 bases at J, with 8 bases between. Here the CDR3 reads CASSPHSSYEQYF. Written as DNA, the CDR3 is TGTGCCAGCAGCCCACATTCCTCCTACGAGCAGTACTTC.

V gene TRBV7-8 combines with J gene TRBJ1-5, with 8 bases that match TRBD1. Losses at the gene ends were 3 bases for V and 1 base for J; bases not matched to a gene: 2. The CDR3 is 15 amino acids. Germline loops: CDR1 SGHVS, CDR2 FQNEAQ. CDR3 nucleotide sequence: TGTGCCAGCAGCTTCGGACAGGGAAGCAATCAGCCCCAGCATTTT. Translated: CASSFGQGSNQPQHF.

The V gene is TRBV10-3, the J gene TRBJ2-1; TRBD1 is a possible D gene (5 bases). Germline V gives CDR1 ENHRY, CDR2 SYGVKD. The CDR3 has 13 residues. The V and J ends lost 1 base and 7 bases respectively, with 8 bases between them. CDR3 loop: CAISEYKGNEQFF. CDR3 coding DNA: TGTGCCATCAGTGAGTATAAGGGGAATGAGCAGTTCTTC.

This clone showed up just a few times. The chain combines TRBV18 with TRBJ1-3; D perhaps matches TRBD1 (5 bases). V lost 1 base and J lost 4, with 14 bases in between. Germline values: CDR1 KGHSH, CDR2 LQKENI. The CDR3 totals 16 residues. The CDR3 is CASSPQSRAGGNTIYF. The CDR3 nucleotides are TGTGCCAGCTCACCACAATCCAGGGCGGGAGGAAACACCATATATTTT.

The chain recombines TRBV5-8 with TRBJ1-2; a weak D match, TRBD1 (6 bases). The germline V gene encodes CDR1 SGHTS and CDR2 YDEGEE. The CDR3 sequence is 14 residues long. V lost 0 bases to trimming and J lost 6 bases, with 12 bases between them. CDR3 sequence (DNA): TGTGCCAGCAGCTTGGCAGGGGTATGGGATGGCTACACCTTC. This sequence encodes CASSLAGVWDGYTF.

The chain carries TRBV3-1 (or the pseudogene TRBV3-2) and TRBJ2-3; TRBD2 agrees at 8 bases. V shed 5 bases and J 2 bases; nucleotides not matched to a gene: 15. CDR3 length: 18 residues. Germline CDR1 LGHDT, CDR2 YNNKEL (reference sequence). The CDR3 sequence is CASSNRFPGTSHTDTQYF. The CDR3 DNA reads TGTGCCAGCAGCAATAGATTCCCCGGGACTAGTCACACAGATACGCAGTATTTT.

This chain joins TRBV6-6 and TRBJ2-2; 7 positions agree with TRBD1. Germline loops: CDR1 MNHNY, CDR2 SVGAGI (reference sequence). J gave up 5 bases and V 5 bases, and 14 bases lay outside the gene matches. This CDR3 contains 17 residues. The CDR3 region has the DNA TGTGCCAGCAGTCGTCGGGACAGTTCAAGCTTAACCGGGGAGCTGTTTTTT. It yields the protein CASSRRDSSSLTGELFF.

The chain joins TRBV19 to TRBJ1-3; D call uncertain. Trimming cost V 7 bases and J 0 bases, with 10 bases left between them. The germline gives CDR1 LNHDA, CDR2 SQIVND (reference sequence). This CDR3 has 14 amino acids. CDR3 DNA sequence: TGTGCCAGTATCGAATTGAGCTCTGGAAACACCATATATTTT. It encodes CASIELSSGNTIYF. Together with reference TRBV19 and TRBJ1-3, the CDR3 gives the full variable domain: DGGITQSPKYLFRKEGQNVTLSCEQNLNHDAMYWYRQDPGQGLRLIYYSQIVNDFQKGDIAEGYSVSREKKESFPLTVTSAQKNPTAFYLCASIELSSGNTIYFGEGSWLTVV.

The rearrangement links TRBV4-1 to TRBJ2-7, with 11 nucleotides matching TRBD2. The germline CDR1 and CDR2 sequences are MGHRA and YSYEKL. After removal of 4 bases from V and 5 bases from J, the junction contained 16 bases not matched to a gene. The CDR3 sequence is 18 residues long. The CDR3 DNA is TGCGCCAGCAGCCCCTTGGAGGCTAGCGGGGGGCCTGGTAACGAGCAGTACTTC. Its protein product is CASSPLEASGGPGNEQYF.

The V and J genes are TRBV12-3 or TRBV12-4 and TRBJ2-7; perhaps TRBD2 as D (7 bases). The CDR3 is 13 residues long. V lost 3 bases and J 2 bases, leaving 8 bases between the germline ends. CDR3 DNA: TGTGCCAGCAGTTTGGGGGGGCCCTACGAGCAGTACTTC. Protein sequence: CASSLGGPYEQYF.

This CDR3 reads CASSRGTTNEKLFF. CDR3 bases: TGTGCCAGCTCGCGGGGGACAACTAATGAAAAACTGTTTTTT. This rearrangement joins TRBV18 to TRBJ1-4; TRBD1 is a possible D gene (5 bases). CDR3 size: 14 residues. V lost 6 bases, J lost 0 bases, and 8 bases lay in between. CDR1 is KGHSH, CDR2 LQKENI, per germline.

This rearrangement joins TRBV6-1 to TRBJ1-1; 7 nucleotides match TRBD1. Germline trimming cut 6 bases from V and 4 bases from J; bases unmatched to any gene: 8. CDR3 length: 14 residues. The germline CDR1 and CDR2 sequences are MNHNS and SASEGT. CDR3 protein: CASRYIRDSTEAFF. In DNA form, the CDR3 reads TGTGCCAGCAGATATATCCGGGACAGCACTGAAGCTTTCTTT.

The CDR3 region is CASSLLPTSGGLSSTDTQYF. CDR3 in DNA: TGTGCCAGCAGCTTACTCCCGACTAGCGGGGGACTGTCTAGCACAGATACGCAGTATTTT. This chain links TRBV7-7 with TRBJ2-3; 12 bases are shared with TRBD2. Germline lookup yields CDR1 SSHAT and CDR2 FNYEAQ (reference sequence). There are 20 residues in the CDR3. After removal of 2 bases from V and 0 bases from J, the junction contained 12 bases not matched to a gene.

The chain couples TRBV7-9 to TRBJ2-7; D is possibly TRBD2 (6 bases). The CDR3 has 12 residues. Trimming cost V 5 bases and J 13 bases, with 18 bases left between them. Germline CDR1 is SEHNR and CDR2 is FQNEAQ (reference sequence). The CDR3 here is CASSPSTGLLYF. Written as DNA, the CDR3 is TGTGCCAGCAGCCCCTCGACGGGACTGCTTTACTTC. The full variable domain, its missing parts supplied by reference TRBV7-9 and TRBJ2-7, is DTGVSQNPRHKITKRGQNVTFRCDPISEHNRLYWYRQTLGQGPEFLTYFQNEAQLEKSRLLSDRFSAERPKGSFSTLEIQRTEQGDSAMYLCASSPSTGLLYFGPGTRLTVT.

The chain recombines TRBV3-1 (or the pseudogene TRBV3-2) with TRBJ1-5, with D uncertain. Per germline, CDR1 LGHDT and CDR2 YNNKEL (reference sequence). The CDR3 totals 14 residues. V shed 5 bases and J shed 7 bases, with 15 bases lying between them. CDR3 DNA: TGTGCCAGCAGCTTAAGCCGGGGTACACAGCCCCAGCATTTT. Protein product: CASSLSRGTQPQHF.

The chain couples TRBV10-3 to TRBJ1-6, with D uncertain. The V gene lost 3 bases and the J gene lost 8 bases, with 8 bases spanning the gap. CDR1 ENHRY and CDR2 SYGVKD come from the germline V gene. This CDR3 spans 13 amino acids. CDR3 coding DNA: TGTGCCATCAGTGATCACGGAGATTCACCCCTCCACTTT. Its protein is CAISDHGDSPLHF.

The chain carries TRBV3-1 (or the pseudogene TRBV3-2) and TRBJ2-2; D remains unclear. Germline-derived CDR1 and CDR2 are LGHDT and YNNKEL (reference sequence). The CDR3 covers 14 residues. V was cut by 2 bases and J by 3 bases, with 7 bases left in between. The CDR3 sequence is CASSQMVDTGELFF. The CDR3 DNA reads as TGTGCCAGCAGCCAAATGGTAGACACCGGGGAGCTGTTTTTT.

The V gene is TRBV21-1, the J gene TRBJ2-7; the D call of TRBD1 is as the table states it, not checked on the DNA. TRBV21-1 is shown as a pseudogene. The CDR3 sequence is 14 residues long. In DNA, the CDR3 is TGTGCCAGCAGCAATCCCGGGACAGGGGACGAGCAGTACTTC. Its translation is CASSNPGTGDEQYF.

V gene TRBV27 combines with J gene TRBJ1-2; the D is unclear. V lost 6 bases and J lost 4, with 18 bases in between. The CDR3 consists of 15 residues. Germline V lookup: CDR1 MNHEY, CDR2 SMNVEV (reference sequence). The CDR3 DNA reads as TGTGCCAGCAGCCCTGACCGCGTTGGAGTCTATGGCTACACCTTC. Amino acid sequence: CASSPDRVGVYGYTF.

To note about this clone: At the DNA level, this CDR3 is encoded by other sequences in the same sample as well. The chain combines TRBV19 with TRBJ1-1; tentatively, D is TRBD1 (5 bases). V was shortened by 6 bases and J by 0 bases, with 5 bases between the two germline ends. The CDR3 loop spans 12 amino acids. Germline CDR1 LNHDA, CDR2 SQIVND (reference sequence). CDR3 bases: TGTGCCAGTAGCAGGGTGAACACTGAAGCTTTCTTT. Translation: CASSRVNTEAFF.

In this sample, this clone turned up a few times. V is TRBV19 and J is TRBJ2-7, with a weak D call TRBD2 (6 bases). The CDR3 spans 11 residues. Germline CDR1 LNHDA, CDR2 SQIVND (reference sequence). V lost 9 bases and J 6 bases, leaving 12 bases between the germline ends. The CDR3 spells CARARGFEQYF. In DNA form, the CDR3 reads TGTGCCAGGGCCCGGGGGTTCGAGCAGTACTTC.

The chain joins TRBV5-4 to TRBJ2-3, with D perhaps matching TRBD1 (5 bases). Trimming stripped 3 bases from V and 2 bases from J, with 10 bases between. Germline values: CDR1 SGHNT, CDR2 YYREEE (reference sequence). The CDR3 totals 14 residues. In DNA, the CDR3 is TGTGCCAGCAGCTCCCCGACAGCCACAGATACGCAGTATTTT. This codes for CASSSPTATDTQYF.

The chain couples TRBV6-2 or TRBV6-3 to TRBJ1-2; a weak D match, TRBD1 (5 bases). This CDR3 is built from 12 residues. Trimming left V 2 bases short and J 7 bases short, with 8 bases between. Germline loops: CDR1 MNHEY, CDR2 SVGEGT. The CDR3 is CASSYPTVGYTF. The CDR3, as DNA: TGTGCCAGCAGTTACCCGACAGTTGGCTACACCTTC.

This chain links TRBV2 with TRBJ1-4, with 8 bases fitting TRBD1. CDR3 length equals 15 residues. The germline gives CDR1 SNHLY, CDR2 FYNNEI. The junction had 4 bases not matched to a gene; V was cut back by 0 bases and J by 7 bases. CDR3 region: CASSEAFGQGEKLFF. Here the CDR3 DNA reads TGTGCCAGCAGTGAAGCCTTCGGACAGGGTGAAAAACTGTTTTTT.